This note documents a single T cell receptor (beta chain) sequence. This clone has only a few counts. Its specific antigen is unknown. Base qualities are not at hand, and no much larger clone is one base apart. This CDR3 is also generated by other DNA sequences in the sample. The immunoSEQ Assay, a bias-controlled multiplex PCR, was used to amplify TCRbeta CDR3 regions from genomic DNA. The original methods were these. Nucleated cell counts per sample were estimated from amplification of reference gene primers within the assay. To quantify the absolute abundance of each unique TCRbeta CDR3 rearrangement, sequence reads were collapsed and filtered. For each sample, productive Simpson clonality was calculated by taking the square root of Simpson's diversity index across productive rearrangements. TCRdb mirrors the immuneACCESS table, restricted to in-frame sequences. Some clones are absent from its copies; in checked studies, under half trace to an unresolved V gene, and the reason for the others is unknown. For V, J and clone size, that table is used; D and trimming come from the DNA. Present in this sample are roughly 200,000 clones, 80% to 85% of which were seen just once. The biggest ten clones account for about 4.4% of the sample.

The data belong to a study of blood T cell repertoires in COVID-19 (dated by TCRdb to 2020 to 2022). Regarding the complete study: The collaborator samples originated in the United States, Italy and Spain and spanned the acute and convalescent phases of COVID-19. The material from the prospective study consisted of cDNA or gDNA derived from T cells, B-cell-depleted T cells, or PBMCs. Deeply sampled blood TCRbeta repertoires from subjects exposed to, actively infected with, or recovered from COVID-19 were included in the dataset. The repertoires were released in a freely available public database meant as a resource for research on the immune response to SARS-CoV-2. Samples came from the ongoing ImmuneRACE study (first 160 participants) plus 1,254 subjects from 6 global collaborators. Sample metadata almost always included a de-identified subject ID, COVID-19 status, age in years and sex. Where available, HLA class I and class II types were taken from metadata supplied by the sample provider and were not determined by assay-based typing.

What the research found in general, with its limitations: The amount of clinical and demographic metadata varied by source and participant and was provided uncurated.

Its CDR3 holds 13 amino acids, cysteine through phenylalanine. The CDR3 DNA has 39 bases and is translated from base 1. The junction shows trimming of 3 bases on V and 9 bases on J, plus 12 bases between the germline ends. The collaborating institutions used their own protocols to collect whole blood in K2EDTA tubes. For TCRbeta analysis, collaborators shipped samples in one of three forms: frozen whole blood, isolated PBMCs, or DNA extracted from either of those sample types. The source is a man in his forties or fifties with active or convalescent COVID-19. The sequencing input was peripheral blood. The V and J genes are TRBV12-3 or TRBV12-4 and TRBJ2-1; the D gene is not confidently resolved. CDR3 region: CASSFSGSGEQFF. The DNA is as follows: TGTGCCAGCAGTTTCTCTGGATCGGGTGAGCAGTTCTTC.